This paragraph covers one TCR beta chain sequence. The entry originates in a study of T cells after somatic rescue of genetic block. TCRdb's table, derived via immunoSEQ multiplex PCR, lists solely in-frame clones and lacks some. The sample yields tens of thousands of clones, roughly 88% seen once. Looked up from germline, CDR1 is SQVTM and CDR2 is ANQGSEA. The J segment lost 3 bases and the V segment lost 6 bases, leaving 8 bases of the junction unmatched. The CDR3 runs to 14 residues. Input material: peripheral blood mononuclear cells (PBMCs). The chain couples TRBV29-1 to TRBJ2-7; TRBD1 matches 10 bases. The clonotype comes from a man aged 30-40 years. The CDR3 sequence is CSVGGTGAHYEQYF. In DNA form, the CDR3 reads TGCAGCGTGGGAGGGACAGGGGCTCACTACGAGCAGTACTTC.